This section outlines one T cell receptor (beta chain) sequence together with its context. At one boundary the junction diverges from the germline segment, which might be a read error. The CDR3 length is 13 residues. The V gene's germline CDR1 is SQVTM and CDR2 ANQGSEA. The sample belongs to a study of blood T cell repertoires in COVID-19. Turning to the study itself: Nucleic acid was either cDNA or gDNA, and it came from T cells, B-cell-depleted T cells, or PBMCs.

Using immunoSEQ multiplex PCR, the repertoire was profiled, and TCRdb retains in-frame clones only, with some absent. The data show just over 15,000 clones, about 80% seen once. The chain employs TRBV29-1 and TRBJ2-5, with 9 bases aligning to TRBD2. What was sequenced was peripheral blood. The clonotype originates from a human donor in a cohort sampled during active COVID-19. The CDR3 reads CSVEGGRGETQYF. DNA for the CDR3: TGCAGCGTGGAAGGCGGGAGGGGAGAGACCCAGTACTTC.